This T cell receptor beta chain appears in the sequencing data of a study of blood T cell repertoires in COVID-19. Study information: There were acute and convalescent COVID-19 samples, and they came from the United States, Italy and Spain. PBMCs, B-cell-depleted T cells, or T cells were the source of the cDNA or gDNA that made up the material.

There are 12 residues in the CDR3. Per germline, CDR1 LNHDA and CDR2 SQIVND (reference sequence). With 4 bases removed from V and 5 bases from J, the gap between germline ends came to 7 bases. The authors' processing: Reference gene primer amplification in the assay estimated nucleated cell counts. Clones were sequenced by immunoSEQ multiplex PCR, and TCRdb holds only the in-frame ones, with some missing. V and J calls and clone size are copied from that table; D and trimming were computed from the DNA. In the table there are under 85,000 clones, roughly four fifths of which are singletons. V and J are TRBV19 and TRBJ2-3; D possibly corresponds to TRBD1 (5 bases). This TCR came from a human donor in a cohort sampled during active COVID-19. What was sequenced was peripheral blood. CDR3 residues: CASSRRGDTQYF. Written as DNA, the CDR3 is TGTGCCAGTAGTAGAAGGGGAGATACGCAGTATTTT.